These 24 T cell receptor beta chains originate from one sample sequenced in a study of early T cells in non-severe SARS-CoV-2 infection. TCRdb re-derived calls from the 5' RACE reads in MiXCR, one entry per CDR3 protein. Seen here are about 70,000 distinct CDR3 sequences, 14% observed once, and the top ten hold 3.9%. The sample here was whole blood, taken at baseline. The receptors stem from an adult who was a healthcare worker with PCR-confirmed SARS-CoV-2 infection or an uninfected control (not recorded which).

This sequence joins TRBV6-2 or TRBV6-3 and TRBJ2-7; the D is unclear. Germline loops: CDR1 MNHEY, CDR2 SVGEGT. This CDR3 has 14 residues. Trimming pared 5 bases from V and 6 bases from J, leaving 17 bases between. The CDR3 sequence is CASSPSGSESEQYF. In DNA, the CDR3 is TGTGCCAGCAGTCCCTCGGGTTCCGAATCCGAGCAGTACTTC.

The chain couples TRBV20-1 to TRBJ2-1; 12 nucleotides line up with TRBD2. V trimming: 1 base; J trimming: 4 bases; junction bases outside the gene matches: 11. Germline V gene lookup returns CDR1 DFQATT and CDR2 SNEGSKA (reference sequence). CDR3 length: 18 residues. The CDR3 region has the DNA TGCAGTGCTAGAGGACTAGCGGGAGTGGGCGGGTTATACAATGAGCAGTTCTTC. Translation: CSARGLAGVGGLYNEQFF.

This clonotype has ten or more counts. The CDR3 spells CAWSPGLGAETQYF. The DNA of the CDR3 is TGTGCCTGGAGCCCGGGACTAGGCGCAGAGACCCAGTACTTC. The chain has TRBV30 and TRBJ2-5, with TRBD2 identical over 8 bases. CDR3 length equals 14 residues. Germline CDR1 reads GTSNPN; CDR2 reads SVGIG (reference sequence). V was pared by 3 bases and J by 4 bases, with 7 bases of the junction left unmatched. The full variable domain, in which reference TRBV30 and TRBJ2-5 provide the parts outside the CDR3, is SQTIHQWPATLVQPVGSPLSLECTVEGTSNPNLYWYRQAAGRGLQLLFYSVGIGQISSEVPQNLSASRPQDRQFILSSKKLLLSDSGFYLCAWSPGLGAETQYFGPGTRLLVL.

The J gene is TRBJ2-1, the V gene TRBV19; 8 positions agree with TRBD2. V lost 7 bases, J lost 4 bases, and 12 bases stayed unmatched. The CDR3 has 16 residues. In germline, CDR1 is LNHDA, CDR2 SQIVND (reference sequence). This CDR3 reads CASTHTSRGGYNEQFF. For the CDR3, the DNA is TGTGCCAGTACCCATACCTCCCGCGGGGGGTACAATGAGCAGTTCTTC.

CDR3 loop: CASSLVAGGQETQYF. In DNA form, the CDR3 reads TGTGCCAGCAGCTTGGTAGCGGGAGGGCAAGAGACCCAGTACTTC. The chain carries TRBV5-4 and TRBJ2-5, with TRBD2 matching 11 bases. Germline V gene data show CDR1 as SGHNT and CDR2 as YYREEE (reference sequence). The junction had 0 bases not matched to a gene; V was cut back by 0 bases and J by 2 bases. The length of the CDR3 is 15 residues.

The gene calls are TRBV2 and TRBJ2-1; 7 bases are shared with TRBD1. V gave up 7 bases and J gave up 7 bases; unmatched junction bases: 7. Germline CDR1 SNHLY, CDR2 FYNNEI. The CDR3 is made up of 13 amino acids. CDR3 sequence (DNA): TGTGCCAGCATCCGGGGCAGGGGGAATGAGCAGTTCTTC. Its translation: CASIRGRGNEQFF.

This clonotype was seen only a few times. The rearrangement links TRBV4-1 to TRBJ2-7; 8 positions agree with TRBD2. CDR1 and CDR2 from the germline V gene are MGHRA and YSYEKL. V gave up 1 base and J gave up 3 bases; unmatched junction bases: 8. The CDR3 has 16 residues. This chain's CDR3 is CASSQAPGLAGYEQYF. CDR3 coding DNA: TGCGCCAGCAGCCAAGCCCCAGGACTAGCTGGCTACGAGCAGTACTTC.

This clonotype was observed a handful of times. The chain combines TRBV18 with TRBJ2-3; maybe TRBD2 (6 bases). Germline CDR1 KGHSH, CDR2 LQKENI. Trimming cost V 0 bases and J 0 bases, with 16 bases left between them. The CDR3 length is 18 residues. In nucleotides, the CDR3 is TGTGCCAGCTCACCACCGGGAGGCAACTCCGCTAGCACAGATACGCAGTATTTT. This encodes CASSPPGGNSASTDTQYF.

This clonotype was seen a few times. The chain carries TRBV20-1 and TRBJ2-1; D might be TRBD2 (6 bases). Germline loops: CDR1 DFQATT, CDR2 SNEGSKA (reference sequence). V lost 1 base and J lost 5, with 21 bases in between. The CDR3 runs 17 residues. Here the CDR3 DNA reads TGCAGTGCTAGAGCACGGGGAGGACTTCGGACCCACAATGAGCAGTTCTTC. Translated: CSARARGGLRTHNEQFF.

CDR3 protein: CARSSGTSGTPPSPDTQYF. CDR3 DNA: TGTGCCAGAAGTTCGGGGACTAGCGGGACCCCTCCGAGTCCAGATACGCAGTATTTT. The rearrangement joins TRBV5-3 to TRBJ2-3; 13 nucleotides agree with TRBD2. TRBV5-3 is placed among ORFs of uncertain function. V shed 5 bases, J shed 4 bases, and the junction held 16 bases outside the gene matches. The CDR3 is made up of 19 amino acids.

The J gene is TRBJ2-1, the V gene TRBV6-5; 9 bases match TRBD2. Germline V gene sequence: CDR1 MNHEY, CDR2 SVGAGI. The J segment lost 8 bases and the V segment lost 8 bases, leaving 7 bases of the junction unmatched. The CDR3 spans 13 residues. The CDR3 loop reads CASSASGNYEQFF. The DNA for the CDR3 is TGTGCCAGCTCAGCTAGCGGGAACTATGAGCAGTTCTTC.

This clonotype was seen repeatedly, ten times or more. The V gene is TRBV11-2, the J gene TRBJ2-1, with TRBD1 identical over 9 bases. The length of the CDR3 is 14 residues. Trimming took 5 bases from V and 9 from J; bases not matched to a gene: 8. Germline CDR1 SGHAT, CDR2 FQNNGV. The CDR3 sequence is CASSPRTGEGEQFF. In nucleotides, the CDR3 is TGTGCCAGCAGCCCGCGGACAGGGGAAGGTGAGCAGTTCTTC.

The table lists this clonotype with a few counts. The chain employs TRBV5-1 and TRBJ2-3, with TRBD2 as a possible D gene (6 bases). Trimming took 4 bases from V and 2 from J, leaving 17 bases between them. This CDR3 has 16 amino acids. Germline V gene data show CDR1 as SGHRS and CDR2 as YFSETQ. The CDR3 sequence: CASSPGSAGFTDTQYF. In DNA, the CDR3 is TGCGCCAGCAGCCCTGGCTCAGCGGGTTTCACAGATACGCAGTATTTT.

There are a few counts of this clonotype. The genes are TRBV7-2 and TRBJ2-3; 8 bases fit TRBD2. The germline V gene encodes CDR1 SGHTA and CDR2 FQGNSA. V was pared by 1 base and J by 6 bases, with 9 bases of the junction left unmatched. The CDR3 runs to 16 residues. The CDR3 DNA follows: TGTGCCAGCAGCTTAGAAATAGCGGGAATGGGGGATACGCAGTATTTT. Translated: CASSLEIAGMGDTQYF.

This clonotype was counted many times. V usage is TRBV7-2 and J usage is TRBJ2-3; TRBD2 aligns across 13 bases. CDR1 is SGHTA and CDR2 is FQGNSA in the germline V gene. This CDR3 contains 16 residues. Trimming removed 3 bases from V and 8 bases from J; junction bases left unmatched: 8. CDR3 sequence: CASSFSPGLAGSTQYF. The CDR3, as DNA: TGTGCCAGCAGCTTTAGTCCGGGACTAGCGGGATCTACGCAGTATTTT.

This clonotype was seen a few times. J is TRBJ1-1 and V is TRBV28; possibly TRBD1 for D (6 bases). The CDR3 extends over 14 amino acids. Germline CDR1 and CDR2: MDHEN and SYDVKM. V was trimmed by 5 bases and J by 5 bases, leaving 15 bases between them. The CDR3 region has the DNA TGTGCCAGCAGTAAGGGGGGGGCTGGGACTGAAGCTTTCTTT. Protein product: CASSKGGAGTEAFF.

This clonotype occurred a few times. The rearrangement joins TRBV24-1 to TRBJ1-2; 9 bases map to TRBD1. The CDR3 runs to 14 residues. Losses at the gene ends were 3 bases for V and 6 bases for J; bases not matched to a gene: 4. Germline CDR1 KGHDR, CDR2 SFDVKD. In nucleotides, the CDR3 is TGTGCCACCAGTGATAGTCGGGACAGGGATGGCTACACCTTC. This sequence encodes CATSDSRDRDGYTF.

This chain joins TRBV28 and TRBJ2-7; D tentatively fits TRBD1 or TRBD2 (6 bases each). Trimming removed 7 bases from V and 0 bases from J, with 13 bases in between. Germline V gives CDR1 MDHEN, CDR2 SYDVKM. The CDR3 covers 14 residues. The CDR3 here is CASTLGGLSYEQYF. CDR3 DNA: TGTGCCAGCACCCTTGGGGGGCTCTCCTACGAGCAGTACTTC.

V gene TRBV29-1 combines with J gene TRBJ2-7, with TRBD2 identical over 9 bases. The CDR3 is 13 amino acids. V shed 6 bases, J shed 2 bases, and the junction held 5 bases outside the gene matches. CDR1 is SQVTM, CDR2 ANQGSEA, per germline. CDR3 coding DNA: TGCAGCGTACATAGCGGGAGTACCTACGAGCAGTACTTC. It codes for CSVHSGSTYEQYF.

This chain links TRBV20-1 with TRBJ2-3; TRBD2 matches at 9 bases. V trimming: 0 bases; J trimming: 5 bases; junction bases outside the gene matches: 12. The CDR3 sequence is 17 residues long. CDR1 is DFQATT, CDR2 SNEGSKA, per germline (reference sequence). DNA of the CDR3: TGCAGTGCTAGAGATGGGGGGAGCGGGAGGTCTAAAGATACGCAGTATTTT. Its translation is CSARDGGSGRSKDTQYF.

This clonotype was seen more than once but under ten times. The rearrangement uses TRBV2 and TRBJ1-2, with D uncertain. CDR3 length: 15 amino acids. The germline V and J ends were trimmed by 4 bases and 2 bases, with 14 bases remaining between them. Germline V gene data show CDR1 as SNHLY and CDR2 as FYNNEI. The DNA of the CDR3 is TGTGCCAGCAGTGTTCTCATTGGGTCAAACTATGGCTACACCTTC. Translating it yields CASSVLIGSNYGYTF.

The table lists this clonotype with a few counts. V is TRBV2 and J is TRBJ2-5; possibly TRBD1 or TRBD2 for D (5 bases each). The V gene's germline CDR1 is SNHLY and CDR2 FYNNEI. The CDR3 contains 12 residues. Deletions cut 8 bases from V and 2 bases from J, with 9 bases between. DNA of the CDR3: TGTGCCAGCGAAGAGGGGCAAGAGACCCAGTACTTC. It specifies CASEEGQETQYF.

V and J are TRBV28 and TRBJ2-7, with a weak D call TRBD2 (5 bases). Trimming took 5 bases from V and 2 from J, leaving 10 bases between them. CDR1 is MDHEN, CDR2 SYDVKM, per germline. The CDR3 extends over 13 amino acids. The CDR3 here is CASSHAGTYEQYF. The CDR3 bases are TGTGCCAGCAGTCACGCCGGGACCTACGAGCAGTACTTC.

CDR3 residues: CASSFSRGDTQYF. For the CDR3, the DNA is TGTGCCAGCAGCTTTTCGAGAGGAGATACGCAGTATTTT. The chain joins TRBV7-6 to TRBJ2-3; D remains unclear. With 3 bases removed from V and 5 bases from J, the gap between germline ends came to 9 bases. CDR1 SGHVS and CDR2 FNYEAQ come from the germline V gene. The length of the CDR3 is 13 residues.